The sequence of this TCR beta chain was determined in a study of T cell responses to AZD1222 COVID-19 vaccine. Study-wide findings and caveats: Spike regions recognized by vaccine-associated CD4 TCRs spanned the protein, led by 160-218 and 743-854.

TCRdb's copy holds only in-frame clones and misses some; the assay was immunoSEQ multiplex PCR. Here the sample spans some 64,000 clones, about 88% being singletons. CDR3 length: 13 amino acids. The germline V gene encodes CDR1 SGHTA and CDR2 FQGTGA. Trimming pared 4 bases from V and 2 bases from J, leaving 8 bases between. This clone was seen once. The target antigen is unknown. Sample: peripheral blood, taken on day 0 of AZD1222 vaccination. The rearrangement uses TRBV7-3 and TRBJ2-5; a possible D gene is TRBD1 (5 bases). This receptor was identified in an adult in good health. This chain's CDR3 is CASSSGSQETQYF. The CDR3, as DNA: TGTGCCAGCAGCTCAGGGTCGCAAGAGACCCAGTACTTC.